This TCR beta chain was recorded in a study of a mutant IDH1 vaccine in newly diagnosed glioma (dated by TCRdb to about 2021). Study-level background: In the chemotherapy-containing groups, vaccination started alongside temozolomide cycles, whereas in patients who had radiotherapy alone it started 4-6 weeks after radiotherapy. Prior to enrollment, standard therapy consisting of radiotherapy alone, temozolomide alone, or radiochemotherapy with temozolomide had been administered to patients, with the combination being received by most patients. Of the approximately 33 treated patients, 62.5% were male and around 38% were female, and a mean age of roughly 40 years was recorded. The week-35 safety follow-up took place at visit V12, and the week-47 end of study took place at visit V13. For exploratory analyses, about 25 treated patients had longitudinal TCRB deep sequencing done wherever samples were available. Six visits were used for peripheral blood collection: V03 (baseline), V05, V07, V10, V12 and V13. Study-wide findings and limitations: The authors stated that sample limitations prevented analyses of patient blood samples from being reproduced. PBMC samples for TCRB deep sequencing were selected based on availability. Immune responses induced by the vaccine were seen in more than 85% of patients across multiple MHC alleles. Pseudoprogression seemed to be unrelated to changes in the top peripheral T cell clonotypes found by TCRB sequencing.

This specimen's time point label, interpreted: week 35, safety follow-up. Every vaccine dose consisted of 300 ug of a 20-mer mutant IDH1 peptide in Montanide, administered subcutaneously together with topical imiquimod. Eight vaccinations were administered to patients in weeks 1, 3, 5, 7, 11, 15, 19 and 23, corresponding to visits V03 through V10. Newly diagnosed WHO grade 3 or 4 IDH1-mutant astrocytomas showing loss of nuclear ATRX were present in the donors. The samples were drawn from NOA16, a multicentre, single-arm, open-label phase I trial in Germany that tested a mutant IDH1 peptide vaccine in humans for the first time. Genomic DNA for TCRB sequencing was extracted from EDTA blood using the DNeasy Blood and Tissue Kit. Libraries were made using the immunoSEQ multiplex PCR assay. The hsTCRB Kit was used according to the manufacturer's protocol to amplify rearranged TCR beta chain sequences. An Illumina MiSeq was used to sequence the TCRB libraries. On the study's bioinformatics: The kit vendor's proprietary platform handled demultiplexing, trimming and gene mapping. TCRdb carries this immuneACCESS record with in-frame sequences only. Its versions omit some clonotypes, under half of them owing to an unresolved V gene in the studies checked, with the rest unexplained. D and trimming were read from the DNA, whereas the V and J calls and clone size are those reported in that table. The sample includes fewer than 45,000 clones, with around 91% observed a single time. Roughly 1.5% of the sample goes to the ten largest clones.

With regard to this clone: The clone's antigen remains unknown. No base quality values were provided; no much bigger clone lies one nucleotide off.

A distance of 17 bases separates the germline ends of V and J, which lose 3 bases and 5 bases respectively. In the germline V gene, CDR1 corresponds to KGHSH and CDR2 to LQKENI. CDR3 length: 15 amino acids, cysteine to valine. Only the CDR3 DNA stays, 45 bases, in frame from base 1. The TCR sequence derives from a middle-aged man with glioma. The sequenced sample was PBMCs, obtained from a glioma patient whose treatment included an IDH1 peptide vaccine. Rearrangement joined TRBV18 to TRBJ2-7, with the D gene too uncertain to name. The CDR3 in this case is CASSPTSLGTHEQYV. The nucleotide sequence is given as TGTGCCAGCTCACCCACAAGTCTGGGTACCCACGAGCAGTACGTC.